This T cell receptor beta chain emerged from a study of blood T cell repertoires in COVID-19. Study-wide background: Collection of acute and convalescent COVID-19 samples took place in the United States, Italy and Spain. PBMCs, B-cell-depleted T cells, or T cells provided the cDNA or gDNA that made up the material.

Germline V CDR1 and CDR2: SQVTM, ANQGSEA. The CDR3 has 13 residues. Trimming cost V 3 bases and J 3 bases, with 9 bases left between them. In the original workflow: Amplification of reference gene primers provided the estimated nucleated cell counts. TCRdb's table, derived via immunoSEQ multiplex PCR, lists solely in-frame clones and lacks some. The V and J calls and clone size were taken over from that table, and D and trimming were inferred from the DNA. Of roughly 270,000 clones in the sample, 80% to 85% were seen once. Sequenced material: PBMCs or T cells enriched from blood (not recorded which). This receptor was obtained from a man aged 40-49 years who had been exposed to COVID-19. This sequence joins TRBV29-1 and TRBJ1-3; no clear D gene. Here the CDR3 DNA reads TGCAGCGTTGACATCGGGAGTGGAAACACCATATATTTT. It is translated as CSVDIGSGNTIYF. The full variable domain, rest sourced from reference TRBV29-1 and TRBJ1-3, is SAVISQKPSRDICQRGTSLTIQCQVDSQVTMMFWYRQQPGQSLTLIATANQGSEATYESGFVIDKFPISRPNLTFSTLTVSNMSPEDSSIYLCSVDIGSGNTIYFGEGSWLTVV.